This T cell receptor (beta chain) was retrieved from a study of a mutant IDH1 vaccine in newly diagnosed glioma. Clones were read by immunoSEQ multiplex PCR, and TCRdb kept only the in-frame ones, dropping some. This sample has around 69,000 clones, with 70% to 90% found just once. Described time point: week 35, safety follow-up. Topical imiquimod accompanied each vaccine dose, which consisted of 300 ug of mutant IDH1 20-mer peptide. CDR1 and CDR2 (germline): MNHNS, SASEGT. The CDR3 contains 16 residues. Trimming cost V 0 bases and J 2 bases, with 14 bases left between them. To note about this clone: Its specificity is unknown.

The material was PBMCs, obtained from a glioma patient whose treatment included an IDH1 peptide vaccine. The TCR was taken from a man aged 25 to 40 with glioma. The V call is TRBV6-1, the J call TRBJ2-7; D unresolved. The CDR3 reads CASSEALRAVPYEQYF. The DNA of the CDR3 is TGTGCCAGCAGTGAAGCGCTTAGGGCGGTTCCCTACGAGCAGTACTTC.